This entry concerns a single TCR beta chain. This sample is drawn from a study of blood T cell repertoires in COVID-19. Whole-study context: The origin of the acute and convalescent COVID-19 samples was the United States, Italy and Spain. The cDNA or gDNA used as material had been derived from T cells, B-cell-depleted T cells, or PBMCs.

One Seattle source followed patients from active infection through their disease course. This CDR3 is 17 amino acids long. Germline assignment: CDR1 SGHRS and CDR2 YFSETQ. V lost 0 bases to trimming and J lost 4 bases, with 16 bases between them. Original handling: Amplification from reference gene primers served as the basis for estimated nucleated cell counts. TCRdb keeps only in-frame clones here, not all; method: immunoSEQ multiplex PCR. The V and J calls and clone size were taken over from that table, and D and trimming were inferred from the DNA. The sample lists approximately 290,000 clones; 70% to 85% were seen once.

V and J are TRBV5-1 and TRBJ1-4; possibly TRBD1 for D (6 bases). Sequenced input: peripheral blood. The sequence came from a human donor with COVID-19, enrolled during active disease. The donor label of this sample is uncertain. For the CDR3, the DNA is TGCGCCAGCAGCTTGGGGGAGGGGGAGGCGATTAATGAAAAACTGTTTTTT. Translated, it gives CASSLGEGEAINEKLFF.